These 8 T cell receptor beta chains came from one sample sequenced in a study of metastatic and nonmetastatic thyroid tumors. No treatment of any kind had been given to any patient before thyroid surgery. TCRdb reanalyzed the PCR reads via MiXCR. The sample yields 30,000 to 45,000 clones, around 20% seen once. What was sequenced was blood. These receptors were obtained from a female donor with papillary thyroid cancer or a benign thyroid nodule (not recorded which). Some clones in this sample may be carry-over from other donors' samples.

As concerns this clone: A single base separates this from a much larger clone, so it may be a read error. This is likely a read error, given that the CDR3 carries no conserved phenylalanine or tryptophan at its end. The rearrangement links TRBV5-1 to TRBJ2-2; TRBD2 might be the D (6 bases). Germline lookup yields CDR1 SGHRS and CDR2 YFSETQ. Trimming removed 5 bases at V and 6 bases at J, with 20 bases between. The CDR3 is made up of 16 amino acids. CDR3: CASSPVAVKVAGELFL. The CDR3 nucleotides read TGCGCCAGCAGTCCAGTAGCGGTAAAGGTTGCCGGGGAGCTGTTTCTT.

This clone has at least ten counts. Other DNA sequences in this specimen translate into the identical CDR3. The chain employs TRBV4-1 and TRBJ2-1; 10 bases match TRBD1. CDR3 length: 15 amino acids. The V gene's germline CDR1 is MGHRA and CDR2 YSYEKL. V trimming: 3 bases; J trimming: 8 bases; junction bases outside the gene matches: 7. CDR3 protein: CASSQAPGQGYEQFF. CDR3 sequence (DNA): TGCGCCAGCAGCCAGGCTCCGGGACAGGGGTATGAGCAGTTCTTC.

This clone counts as medium-sized. The chain is built from TRBV6-1 and TRBJ2-7; 7 bases are shared with TRBD2. V lost 6 bases and J lost 1; bases outside the gene matches: 6. The CDR3 contains 14 residues. Looked up from germline, CDR1 is MNHNS and CDR2 is SASEGT. CDR3: CASSSSGVSYEQYF. The CDR3, as DNA: TGTGCCAGCAGCTCTAGCGGCGTTTCCTACGAGCAGTACTTC.

This clone was observed a few times. At one of its ends the junction is not consistent with the germline gene, which may arise from a read error. The identical CDR3 is also encoded by other nucleotide sequences in the sample. The chain links TRBV19 to TRBJ2-6, with D maybe TRBD1 (5 bases). The CDR3 totals 13 residues. The germline CDR1 and CDR2 sequences are LNHDA and SQIVND (reference sequence). Here the CDR3 reads CASKSPGANVLTF. In DNA, the CDR3 is TGTGCCAGTAAATCACCTGGGGCCAACGTCCTGACTTTT.

V gene TRBV5-5 combines with J gene TRBJ1-5, with 10 bases matching TRBD1. CDR1 is SGHKS and CDR2 is YYEKEE in the germline V gene (reference sequence). Trimming took 3 bases from V and 5 from J; bases not matched to a gene: 8. The CDR3 is made up of 16 amino acids. CDR3 protein: CASSSLTGGWDQPQHF. For the CDR3, the DNA is TGTGCCAGCAGCTCCCTGACAGGGGGCTGGGATCAGCCCCAGCATTTT.

In this sample, this clone turned up a few times. This chain joins TRBV6-5 and TRBJ1-5, with a possible D match to TRBD1 (5 bases). The germline V gene encodes CDR1 MNHEY and CDR2 SVGAGI. This CDR3 has 18 residues. V was shortened by 2 bases and J by 5 bases, with 22 bases between the two germline ends. The CDR3 nucleotides are TGTGCCAGCAGTTACGAAGGGGCAGCGAGGCCCCATGATCAGCCCCAGCATTTT. Encoded protein: CASSYEGAARPHDQPQHF.

This clone was seen only once. This could be a read error, since a much larger clone is one nucleotide away. This chain uses TRBV7-3 with TRBJ2-1; D ambiguous. This CDR3 is 16 amino acids long. Germline V lookup: CDR1 SGHTA, CDR2 FQGTGA. Trimming left V 2 bases short and J 2 bases short, with 13 bases between. Here the CDR3 DNA reads TGTGCCAGCAGCTTACGTGCGGTGGTCACCTACAATGAGCAGTTCTTC. Amino acids: CASSLRAVVTYNEQFF.

This clone was observed many times. The chain employs TRBV3-1 and TRBJ2-3, with D unresolved. The CDR3 is made up of 15 amino acids. The germline gives CDR1 LGHDT, CDR2 YNNKEL (reference sequence). Trimming shortened V by 4 bases and J by 2 bases, and 13 bases separated the two germline ends. The CDR3 DNA reads as TGTGCCAGCAGCCGGGGATTTTCCGCCACAGATACGCAGTATTTT. Translating it yields CASSRGFSATDTQYF.